This T cell receptor (beta chain) was sequenced for a study of identical twins' blood T cells (dated by TCRdb to the early 2010s). For context, the study as a whole: Roughly 50 million Illumina reads were obtained across around 12 libraries, of which six were alpha-chain libraries and six were beta-chain libraries. The study compared TCR alpha and beta chain repertoires of three pairs of monozygous twins using next-generation sequencing to assess genetic influence on repertoire formation. Study-wide findings and limitations: V gene usage, even among non-selected out-of-frame TCRbeta clonotypes, was reported to be markedly more similar within twin pairs than between unrelated donors. The number of shared CDR3 clonotypes between two donors was mainly determined by the product of their cloneset sizes, and twins did not clearly deviate from this trend. Among the most abundant TCRbeta clonotypes, each donor shared more CDR3 sequences with her twin than with unrelated donors. Because the twins were reared together, environmental influences could not be ruled out as the explanation for twin similarity. The study stated that the proposed role of the TCRalpha J segment in MHC recognition during thymic selection needs to be validated by independent studies.

The receptor library was made with 5' RACE. TCRdb shows the sequencer as Illumina Genome Analyzer IIx. RNA-based TCR cDNA libraries were prepared by a previously described protocol with several modifications. To prevent cross-contamination, sample-specific barcodes were introduced on both ends of each TCR cDNA library during cDNA synthesis and amplification. Per the source publication's procedure: Each individual had between about 100,000 and nearly 550,000 identified clonotypes, and each library contained 2.2 to 3.6 million CDR3-containing reads. After reads with improper barcode index combinations were thrown out, a cloneset for each library was built using the MiTCR software. While assembling CDR3 clonotypes, MiTCR filtered or rescued low-quality reads and corrected PCR and sequencing errors. Artificial out-of-frame clonotypes were mapped to in-frame sequences, with one indel allowed in the CDR3, and then removed. Similarity in V and J gene usage between donors was calculated as the Jensen-Shannon divergence divided by the mean entropy. The public reads were reanalyzed by TCRdb: fastp trimming at Q25, MiXCR alignment, in-frame beta chains only. Entries that share a CDR3 protein sequence are merged under the most common genes and DNA. TCRdb, not the original authors, processed these V and J calls. The sample includes fewer than 450,000 distinct CDR3 sequences, with around 30% observed a single time. The ten largest clones take up about 6.1% of the sample.

The germline V gene provides CDR1 SQVTM and CDR2 ANQGSEA. The junction shows trimming of 7 bases on V and 0 bases on J, plus 9 bases between the germline ends. The CDR3 holds 13 amino acids from the cysteine to the phenylalanine. The read is trimmed to its CDR3 DNA, 39 bases read in frame from base 1. Donors were six healthy women forming three monozygous twin pairs. All three twin pairs had been reared together, and it was thought likely that the same infectious agents and vaccines had been met by these twin pairs. TCR cDNA libraries were prepared from RNA that was isolated from peripheral blood mononuclear cells. This clonotype has at least ten counts. Its cognate antigen has yet to be identified. One base away there is no much larger clone; base qualities are not given.

This TCR was sampled from a woman between 18 and 55 years old in good health. Rearrangement joined TRBV29-1 to TRBJ2-2, with no reliable assignment of the D segment. Material: PBMCs. The CDR3 here reads CSALKSNTGELFF. The nucleotide sequence is TGCAGCGCCCTGAAGTCGAACACCGGGGAGCTGTTTTTT.